This T cell receptor (beta chain) was sequenced for a study of T-cell memory formation after mild COVID-19. TCRdb reprocessed the 5' RACE reads via MiXCR and lists one record per CDR3 protein. The sample holds 300,000 or so distinct CDR3 sequences, 15% to 20% seen once. Germline CDR1 and CDR2: SGHTA and FQGNSA. Trimming removed 4 bases at V and 10 bases at J, with 9 bases between. The CDR3 length is 11 residues. This TCR came from a man between 18 and 35 years old who had mild COVID-19 (a few samples of this study predate the infection). Cell type and time point are not known. The genes are TRBV7-2 and TRBJ2-3; tentatively, D is TRBD2 (6 bases). Input material: PBMCs or a T cell subset sorted from them (not recorded which). The CDR3: CASSSSVPQYF. The CDR3 bases are TGTGCCAGCAGCTCTAGCGTTCCGCAGTATTTT.